This T cell receptor beta chain came from a study of T and B cells in COVID-19 patients. Study-wide background: Peripheral blood came from COVID-19 patients with active infection or after recovery.

TRB rearrangements were amplified by multiplex PCR with BIOMED2 TRB-A/B primers. TCRdb called the multiplex PCR reads again in MiXCR, with one record for every CDR3 protein. This table holds around 10,000 distinct CDR3 sequences, 25% to 30% found once. This clonotype has just a few counts. Germline CDR1 is MNHEY and CDR2 is SVGAGI. The CDR3 runs to 16 residues. The ends were cut back, 5 bases at V and 0 bases at J, with 11 bases in the middle. Blood genomic DNA input for TRB amplification was roughly 230-550 ng. The origin of this receptor is a human donor who had recovered from COVID-19. The chain couples TRBV6-5 to TRBJ1-6; a possible D gene is TRBD1 (6 bases). The sample consisted of blood. This CDR3 is CASSGGGSSYNSPLHF. The DNA for the CDR3 is TGTGCCAGCAGTGGCGGGGGCAGCTCCTATAATTCACCCCTCCACTTT.